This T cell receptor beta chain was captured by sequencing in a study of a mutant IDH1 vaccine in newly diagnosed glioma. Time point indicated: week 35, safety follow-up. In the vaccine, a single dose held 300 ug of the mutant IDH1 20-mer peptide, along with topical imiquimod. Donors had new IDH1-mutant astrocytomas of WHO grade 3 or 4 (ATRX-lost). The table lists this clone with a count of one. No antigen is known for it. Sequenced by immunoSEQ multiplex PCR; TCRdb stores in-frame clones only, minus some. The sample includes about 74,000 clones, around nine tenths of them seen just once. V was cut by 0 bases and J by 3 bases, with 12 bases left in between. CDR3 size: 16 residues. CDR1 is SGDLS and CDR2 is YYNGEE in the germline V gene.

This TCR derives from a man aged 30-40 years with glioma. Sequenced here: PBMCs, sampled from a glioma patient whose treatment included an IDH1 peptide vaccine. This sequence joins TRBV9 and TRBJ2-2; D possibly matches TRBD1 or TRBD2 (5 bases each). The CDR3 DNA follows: TGTGCCAGCAGCGTAGCCGGGGCTGCGGACACCGGGGAGCTGTTTTTT. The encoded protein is CASSVAGAADTGELFF.